The present T cell receptor beta chain was sequenced within a study of CD8 T cells in Susac syndrome. In the study overall: Patients with Susac syndrome were therapy-naive, on corticosteroids, or on intravenous immunoglobulin alone at the time that blood was drawn. Regarding the study as a whole: In Susac patients, clonal expansion was not detected in CD4+ cells.

Points on this clonotype: What it binds is not known.

After extraction with the RNeasy kit, 0.5 to 1 ug of the RNA was reverse transcribed using random hexamers. Coverage of TCR beta CDR3 amplification by immunoSEQ multiplex PCR extended to 54 Vbeta and 13 Jbeta. TCRdb recomputed calls from the immunoSEQ multiplex PCR reads with MiXCR, one row per CDR3 protein. The sample contains around 190,000 distinct CDR3 sequences, under 95% of which appear only once. Trimming took off 8 bases at V and 4 bases at J, with 17 bases between the two ends. The germline V gene has CDR1 GTSNPN and CDR2 SVGIG (reference sequence). CDR3 length equals 13 residues. TCR beta from blood CD8+ and CD4+ T cells was sequenced.

The TCR originated in a human donor with Susac syndrome. The V call is TRBV30, the J call TRBJ1-1, with a weak D call TRBD1 (5 bases). The specimen sequenced was CD4+ T cells from PBMCs. CDR3 in amino acids: CAVMVGVSTEAFF. In DNA form, the CDR3 reads TGTGCCGTGATGGTGGGGGTGAGCACTGAAGCTTTCTTT.